These 2 T cell receptor beta chains share one sample of origin, sequenced in a study of blood T cell repertoires in COVID-19. Profiled with immunoSEQ multiplex PCR; TCRdb holds only in-frame clones, not every one. The sample carries some 240,000 clones, over 80% recorded once. The sequenced material came from peripheral blood. The receptors shown here come from a woman aged 40 to 49 who had recovered from COVID-19.

J is TRBJ2-1 and V is TRBV11-2, with D maybe TRBD2 (7 bases). Per the germline V gene, CDR1 is SGHAT and CDR2 is FQNNGV. This CDR3 contains 15 residues. V dropped 4 bases and J dropped 9 bases, with 19 bases sitting between them. Here the CDR3 reads CASSSLQGGAIEQFF. CDR3 bases: TGTGCCAGCAGCTCCCTACAGGGAGGGGCGATTGAGCAGTTCTTC. Together with reference TRBV11-2 and TRBJ2-1, the CDR3 gives the full variable domain: EAGVAQSPRYKIIEKRQSVAFWCNPISGHATLYWYQQILGQGPKLLIQFQNNGVVDDSQLPKDRFSAERLKGVDSTLKIQPAKLEDSAVYLCASSSLQGGAIEQFFGPGTRLTVL.

The V and J genes are TRBV7-7 and TRBJ1-1, with unresolved D. The CDR3 runs 13 residues. Per germline, CDR1 SSHAT and CDR2 FNYEAQ (reference sequence). V was pared by 5 bases and J by 3 bases, with 10 bases between. CDR3 region: CASSKEPDTEAFF. CDR3 bases: TGTGCCAGCAGCAAGGAGCCCGACACTGAAGCTTTCTTT.